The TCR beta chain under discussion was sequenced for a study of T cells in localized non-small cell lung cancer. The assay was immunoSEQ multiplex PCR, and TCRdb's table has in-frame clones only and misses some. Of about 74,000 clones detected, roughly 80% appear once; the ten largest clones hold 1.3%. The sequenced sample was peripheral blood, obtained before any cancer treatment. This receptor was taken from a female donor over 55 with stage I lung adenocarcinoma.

The CDR3 sequence is CASSSPLVGSYNEQFF. The CDR3 DNA reads TGTGCCAGCAGCTCCCCTCTAGTGGGCTCCTACAATGAGCAGTTCTTC. The V call is TRBV9, the J call TRBJ2-1, with D hard to call. V lost 4 bases and J lost 0, with 14 bases in between. Germline CDR1 SGDLS, CDR2 YYNGEE. This CDR3 has 16 amino acids.